A single sample is the source of the 10 T cell receptor beta chains below, sequenced in a study of blood T cell repertoires in COVID-19. The method was immunoSEQ multiplex PCR; TCRdb's version includes in-frame clones alone and lacks a portion of them. In the table there are some 200,000 clones, roughly 80% of which are singletons. Source material: peripheral blood. All receptors come from a woman older than 75 with acute or convalescent COVID-19.

On this clone itself: An end of the junction does not agree with germline; a read error may underlie this. The V call is TRBV6-5, the J call TRBJ2-3, with TRBD1 matching over 8 bases. This CDR3 has 15 amino acids. Germline V gives CDR1 MNHEY, CDR2 SVGAGI. The CDR3 region is CATTEVAGGPDTQYF. DNA for the CDR3: TGCGCGACCACCGAGGTAGCAGGGGGCCCAGATACGCAGTATTTT.

The chain combines TRBV4-2 with TRBJ2-1, with 8 positions matching TRBD2. This CDR3 is built from 16 residues. Germline V gene lookup returns CDR1 LGHNA and CDR2 YNFKEQ. V shed 4 bases, J shed 6 bases, and the junction held 11 bases outside the gene matches. The CDR3 nucleotides are TGTGCCAGCAGCCTCGGAGGGGATAGCGGGGTCAATGAGCAGTTCTTC. Its translation: CASSLGGDSGVNEQFF.

This clone showed up just a few times. CDR3 region: CSVLKPSDRGSEAFF. CDR3 bases: TGCAGCGTTCTCAAACCATCCGACAGGGGTTCTGAAGCTTTCTTT. The chain carries TRBV29-1 and TRBJ1-1, with TRBD1 matching over 8 bases. Trimming at V came to 5 bases and at J to 6 bases, leaving 14 bases not matched to a gene. This CDR3 region has 15 residues. Germline V gives CDR1 SQVTM, CDR2 ANQGSEA.

The J gene is TRBJ2-5, the V gene TRBV29-1, with 7 bases that match TRBD1. This CDR3 spans 14 amino acids. CDR1 is SQVTM and CDR2 is ANQGSEA in the germline V gene. V dropped 6 bases and J dropped 3; count of bases not matched to a gene: 10. The CDR3, as DNA: TGCAGCGTAAGAGGAACAGGGGAGAAAGAGACCCAGTACTTC. Protein product: CSVRGTGEKETQYF.

V gene TRBV7-8 combines with J gene TRBJ2-7, with 8 bases that match TRBD2. V shed 3 bases, J shed 0 bases, and the junction held 4 bases outside the gene matches. The germline V gene encodes CDR1 SGHVS and CDR2 FQNEAQ. The CDR3 sequence is 15 residues long. CDR3 sequence: CASSFTSGYSYEQYF. The CDR3, as DNA: TGTGCCAGCAGCTTTACTAGCGGATACTCCTACGAGCAGTACTTC.

The chain joins TRBV2 to TRBJ2-1, with 9 bases that match TRBD1. The CDR3 length is 14 residues. Germline loops: CDR1 SNHLY, CDR2 FYNNEI. The J segment lost 6 bases and the V segment lost 7 bases, leaving 7 bases of the junction unmatched. CDR3 bases: TGTGCCAGCACCCAGGGACAGGGAATCAATGAGCAGTTCTTC. It specifies CASTQGQGINEQFF.

This clone came up a few times. The J gene is TRBJ2-7, the V gene TRBV5-8, with 7 nucleotides matching TRBD1. J lost 4 bases, V lost 4 bases, and 11 bases had no gene match. CDR3 size: 15 residues. Looked up from germline, CDR1 is SGHTS and CDR2 is YDEGEE. The CDR3 nucleotides are TGTGCCAGCAGCCCCGGGACAGCCTTTCGTTACGAGCAGTACTTC. Residues: CASSPGTAFRYEQYF.

This sequence joins TRBV7-9 and TRBJ2-1; 11 nucleotides line up with TRBD2. V was pared by 1 base and J by 4 bases, with 6 bases of the junction left unmatched. The CDR3 extends over 17 amino acids. Germline-derived CDR1 and CDR2 are SEHNR and FQNEAQ (reference sequence). The DNA of the CDR3 is TGTGCCAGCAGCTTAGGCCATCTAGCGGGAGGTTACAATGAGCAGTTCTTC. Translated, it gives CASSLGHLAGGYNEQFF.

The V and J genes are TRBV7-2 and TRBJ2-7; 11 bases align to TRBD2. CDR3 size: 14 residues. The V and J ends lost 5 bases and 4 bases, in that order; junction bases with no gene match: 4. Germline assignment: CDR1 SGHTA and CDR2 FQGNSA. As DNA, the CDR3 is TGTGCCAGCAGCAGAACTAGCGGGAGTTACGAGCAGTACTTC. Translated, it gives CASSRTSGSYEQYF.

This clone appeared once. This chain uses TRBV7-2 with TRBJ1-1; tentatively, D is TRBD1 (6 bases). The CDR3 runs to 15 residues. Germline CDR1 SGHTA, CDR2 FQGNSA. V lost 5 bases to trimming and J lost 0 bases, with 13 bases between them. The CDR3 DNA reads TGTGCCAGCAGCCTACAGGGCTCGGTGAACACTGAAGCTTTCTTT. This codes for CASSLQGSVNTEAFF.